The T cell receptor (beta chain) described here comes from a study of cytomegalovirus exposure and HLA in healthy donors. Study details: The 120 or so validation repertoires used the same platform as the roughly 610 first-cohort repertoires, a later analysis reported.

V lost 9 bases, J lost 4 bases, and 20 bases lay in between. Looked up from germline, CDR1 is LNHDA and CDR2 is SQIVND (reference sequence). The CDR3 extends over 15 amino acids. TCRdb keeps only in-frame clones here, not all; method: immunoSEQ multiplex PCR. Of around 54,000 clones listed, over 85% are singletons. The chain uses TRBV19 and TRBJ2-3; the D gene is possibly TRBD2 (6 bases). The TCR sequence derives from a woman between 18 and 29 years old in good health and CMV-seropositive. Sequenced sample: PBMCs. CDR3: CASAEGGAPADTQYF. The CDR3, as DNA: TGTGCCAGCGCAGAAGGAGGGGCGCCGGCAGATACGCAGTATTTT.